Here is one TCR beta chain with its context. Trimming took off 7 bases at V and 1 base at J, with 18 bases between the two ends. The CDR3 is 16 amino acids. CDR1 is SGHAT and CDR2 is FQNNGV in the germline V gene. The sample belongs to a study of blood T cell repertoires in COVID-19. Background on the study: Donors in the United States, Italy and Spain gave samples during acute or convalescent COVID-19. PBMCs, B-cell-depleted T cells, or T cells were the source of the cDNA or gDNA that made up the material.

In the original analysis: Quantification of nucleated cells was approximated via reference gene primer amplification. Data came from immunoSEQ multiplex PCR; TCRdb stores just in-frame clones and leaves some out. V and J calls and clone size are as listed in that table; D and trimming were resolved from the DNA. In the table there are about 60,000 clones, 91% of which are singletons. The V and J genes are TRBV11-2 and TRBJ2-3, with TRBD2 as a possible D gene (5 bases). The sample was peripheral blood. The source of this sequence is a human donor in a cohort sampled during active COVID-19. The CDR3 bases are TGTGCCAGCACCCCGATGGCGGGCCGTCGCACAGATACGCAGTATTTT. Its protein is CASTPMAGRRTDTQYF.